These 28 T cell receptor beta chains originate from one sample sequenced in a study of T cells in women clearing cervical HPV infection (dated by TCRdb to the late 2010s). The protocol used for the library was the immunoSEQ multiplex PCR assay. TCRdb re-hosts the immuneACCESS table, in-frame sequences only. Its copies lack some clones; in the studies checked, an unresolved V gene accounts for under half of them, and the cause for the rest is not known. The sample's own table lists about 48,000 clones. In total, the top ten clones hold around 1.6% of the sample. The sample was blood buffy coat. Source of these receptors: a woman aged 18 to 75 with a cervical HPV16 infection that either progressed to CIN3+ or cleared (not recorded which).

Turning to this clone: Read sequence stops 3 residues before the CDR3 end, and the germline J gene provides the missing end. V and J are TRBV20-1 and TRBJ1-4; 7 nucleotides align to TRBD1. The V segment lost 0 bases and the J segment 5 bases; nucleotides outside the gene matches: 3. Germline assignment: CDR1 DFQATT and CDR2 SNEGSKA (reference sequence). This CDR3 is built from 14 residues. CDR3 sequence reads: CSARDQGGNEKLFF. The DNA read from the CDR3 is TGCAGTGCTAGAGACCAGGGGGGAAATGAAAAA.

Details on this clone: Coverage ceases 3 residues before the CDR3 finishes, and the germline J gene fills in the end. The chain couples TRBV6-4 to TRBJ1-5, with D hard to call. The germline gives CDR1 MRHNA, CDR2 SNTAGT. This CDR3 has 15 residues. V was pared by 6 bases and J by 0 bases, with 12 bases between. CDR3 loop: CASRPRHDSNQPQHF. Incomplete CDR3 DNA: TGTGCCAGCAGGCCCAGACACGATAGCAATCAGCCC.

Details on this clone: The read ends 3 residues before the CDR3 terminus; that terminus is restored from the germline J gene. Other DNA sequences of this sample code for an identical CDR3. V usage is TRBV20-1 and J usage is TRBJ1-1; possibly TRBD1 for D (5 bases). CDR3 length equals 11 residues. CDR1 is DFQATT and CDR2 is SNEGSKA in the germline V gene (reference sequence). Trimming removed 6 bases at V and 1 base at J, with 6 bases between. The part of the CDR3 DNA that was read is TGCAGTGCGAGGGGGAACACTGAA. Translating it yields CSARGNTE. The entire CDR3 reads CSARGNTEAFF.

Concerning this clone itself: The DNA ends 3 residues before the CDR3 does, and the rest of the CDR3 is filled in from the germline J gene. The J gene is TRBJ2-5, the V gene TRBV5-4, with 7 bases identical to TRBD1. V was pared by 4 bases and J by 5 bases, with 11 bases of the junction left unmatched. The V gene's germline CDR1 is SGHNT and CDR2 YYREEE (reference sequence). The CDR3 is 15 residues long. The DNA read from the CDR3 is TGTGCCAGCAGCCAGACAGGGCGCGCAGCGGAGACC. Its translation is CASSQTGRAAET. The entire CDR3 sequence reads CASSQTGRAAETQYF. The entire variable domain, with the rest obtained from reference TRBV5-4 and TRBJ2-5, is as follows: ETGVTQSPTHLIKTRGQQVTLRCSSQSGHNTVSWYQQALGQGPQFIFQYYREEENGRGNFPPRFSGLQFPNYSSELNVNALELDDSALYLCASSQTGRAAETQYFGPGTRLLVL.

CDR3 loop: CAISGRENGNEQFF. The CDR3 DNA, read in part, is TGTGCCATAAGCGGGAGGGAGAATGGCAATGAG. The gene calls are TRBV10-3 and TRBJ2-1; 10 bases line up with TRBD2. From the germline J gene comes the end of the CDR3, since the read stops 3 residues before it. Germline V lookup: CDR1 ENHRY, CDR2 SYGVKD. This CDR3 region has 14 residues. V lost 9 bases to trimming and J lost 6 bases; unmatched junction nucleotides: 8.

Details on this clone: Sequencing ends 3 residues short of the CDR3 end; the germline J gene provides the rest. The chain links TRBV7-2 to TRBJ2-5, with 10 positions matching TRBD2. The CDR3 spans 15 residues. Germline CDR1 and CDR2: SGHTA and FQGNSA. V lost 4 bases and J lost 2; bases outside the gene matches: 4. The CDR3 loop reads CASSSRTSGQETQYF. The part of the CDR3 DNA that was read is TGTGCCAGCAGCTCCCGGACTAGCGGACAAGAGACC.

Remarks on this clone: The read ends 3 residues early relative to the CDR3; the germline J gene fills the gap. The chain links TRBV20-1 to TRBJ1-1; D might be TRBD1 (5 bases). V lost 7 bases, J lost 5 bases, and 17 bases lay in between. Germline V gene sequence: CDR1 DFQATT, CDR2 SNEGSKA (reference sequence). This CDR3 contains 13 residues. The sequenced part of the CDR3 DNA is TGCAGTGTTCCCGCCCAGGGCGGTACTGAA. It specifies CSVPAQGGTE. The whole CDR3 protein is CSVPAQGGTEAFF.

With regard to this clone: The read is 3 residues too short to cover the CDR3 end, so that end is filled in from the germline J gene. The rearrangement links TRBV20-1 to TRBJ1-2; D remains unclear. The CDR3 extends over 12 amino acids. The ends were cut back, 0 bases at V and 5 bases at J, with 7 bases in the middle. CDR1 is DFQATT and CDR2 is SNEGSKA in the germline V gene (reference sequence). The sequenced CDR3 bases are TGCAGTGCTAGAGAACAGATATATGGC. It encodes CSAREQIYG. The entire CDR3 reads CSAREQIYGYTF.

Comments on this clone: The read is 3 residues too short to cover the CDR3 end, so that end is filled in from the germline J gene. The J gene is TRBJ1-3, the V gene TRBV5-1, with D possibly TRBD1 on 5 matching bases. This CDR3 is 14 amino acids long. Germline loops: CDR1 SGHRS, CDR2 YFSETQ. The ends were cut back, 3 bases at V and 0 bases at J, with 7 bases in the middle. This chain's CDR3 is CASSSGGSGNTIYF. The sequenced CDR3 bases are TGCGCCAGCAGCTCGGGGGGCTCTGGAAACACC.

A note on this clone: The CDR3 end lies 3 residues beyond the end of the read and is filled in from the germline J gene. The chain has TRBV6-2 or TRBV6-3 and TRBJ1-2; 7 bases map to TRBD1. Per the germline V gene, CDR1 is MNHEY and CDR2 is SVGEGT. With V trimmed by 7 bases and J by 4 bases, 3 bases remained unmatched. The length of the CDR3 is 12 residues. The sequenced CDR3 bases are TGTGCCAGCAAAAAGGGGGCCTATGGC. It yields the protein CASKKGAYG. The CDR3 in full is CASKKGAYGYTF.

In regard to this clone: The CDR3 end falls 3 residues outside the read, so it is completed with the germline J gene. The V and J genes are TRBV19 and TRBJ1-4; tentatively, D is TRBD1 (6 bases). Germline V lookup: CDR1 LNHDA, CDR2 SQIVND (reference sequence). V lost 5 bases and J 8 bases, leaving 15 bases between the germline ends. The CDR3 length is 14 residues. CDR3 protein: CASSSDRRNEKLFF. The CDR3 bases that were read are TGTGCCAGTAGTTCCGACAGGAGGAACGAAAAA.

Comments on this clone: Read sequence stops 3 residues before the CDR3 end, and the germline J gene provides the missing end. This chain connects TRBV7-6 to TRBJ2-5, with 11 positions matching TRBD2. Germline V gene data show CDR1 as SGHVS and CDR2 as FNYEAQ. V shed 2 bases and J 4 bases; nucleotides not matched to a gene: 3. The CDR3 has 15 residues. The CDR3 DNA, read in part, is TGTGCCAGCAGCTTACTAGCGGGGGGCCCAGAGACC. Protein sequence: CASSLLAGGPET. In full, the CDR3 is CASSLLAGGPETQYF.

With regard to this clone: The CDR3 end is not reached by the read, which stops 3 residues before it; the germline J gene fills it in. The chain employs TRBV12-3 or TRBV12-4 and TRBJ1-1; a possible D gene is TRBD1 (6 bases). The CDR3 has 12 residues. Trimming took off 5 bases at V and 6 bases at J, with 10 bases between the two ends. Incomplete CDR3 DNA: TGTGCCAGCAGTCACGGGGGGCCTGAA. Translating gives CASSHGGPE. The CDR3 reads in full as CASSHGGPEAFF.

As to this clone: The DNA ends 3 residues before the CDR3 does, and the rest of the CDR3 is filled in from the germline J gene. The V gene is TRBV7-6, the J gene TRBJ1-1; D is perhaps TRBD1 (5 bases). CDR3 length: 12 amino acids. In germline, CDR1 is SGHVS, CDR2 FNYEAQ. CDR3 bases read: TGTGCCAGCAGTTACCCCGGGGGGAAA. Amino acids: CASSYPGGK. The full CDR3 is CASSYPGGKAFF.

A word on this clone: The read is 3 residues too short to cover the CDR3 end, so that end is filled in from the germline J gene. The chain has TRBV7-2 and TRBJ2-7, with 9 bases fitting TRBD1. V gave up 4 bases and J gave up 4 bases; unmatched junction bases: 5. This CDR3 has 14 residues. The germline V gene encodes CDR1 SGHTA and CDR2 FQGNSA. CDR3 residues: CASSSRDRVYEQYF. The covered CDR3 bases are TGTGCCAGCAGCTCCCGGGACAGGGTTTACGAG.

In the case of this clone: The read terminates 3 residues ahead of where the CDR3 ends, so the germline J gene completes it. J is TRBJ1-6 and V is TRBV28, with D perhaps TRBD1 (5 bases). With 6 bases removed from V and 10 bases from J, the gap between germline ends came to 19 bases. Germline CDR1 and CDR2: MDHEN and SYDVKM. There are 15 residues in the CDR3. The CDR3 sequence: CASSLIGASGSPLHF. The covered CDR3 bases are TGTGCCAGCAGCCTCATAGGGGCTTCAGGCTCACCC.

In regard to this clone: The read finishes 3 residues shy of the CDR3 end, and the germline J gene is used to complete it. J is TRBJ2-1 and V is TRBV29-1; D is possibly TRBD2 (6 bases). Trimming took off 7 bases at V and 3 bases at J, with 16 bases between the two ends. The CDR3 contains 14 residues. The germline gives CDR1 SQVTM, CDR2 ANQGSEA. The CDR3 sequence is CSAQGAGSYNEQFF. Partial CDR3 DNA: TGCAGCGCCCAAGGTGCGGGAAGCTACAATGAG.

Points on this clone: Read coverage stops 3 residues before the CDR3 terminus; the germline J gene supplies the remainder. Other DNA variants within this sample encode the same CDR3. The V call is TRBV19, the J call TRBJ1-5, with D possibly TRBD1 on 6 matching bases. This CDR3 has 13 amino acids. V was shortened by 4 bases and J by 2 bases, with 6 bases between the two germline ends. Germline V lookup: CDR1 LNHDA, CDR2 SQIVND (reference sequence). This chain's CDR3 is CASSRQGNQPQHF. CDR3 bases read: TGTGCCAGTAGTAGACAGGGCAATCAGCCC.

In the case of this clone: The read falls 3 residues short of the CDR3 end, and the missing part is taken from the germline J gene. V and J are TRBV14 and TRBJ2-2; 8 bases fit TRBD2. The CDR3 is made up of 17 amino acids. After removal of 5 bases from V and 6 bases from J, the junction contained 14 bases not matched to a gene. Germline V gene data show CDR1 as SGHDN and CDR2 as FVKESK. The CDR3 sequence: CASSDAGTRALAGELFF. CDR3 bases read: TGTGCCAGCAGCGATGCTGGGACTAGGGCTTTGGCCGGGGAG.

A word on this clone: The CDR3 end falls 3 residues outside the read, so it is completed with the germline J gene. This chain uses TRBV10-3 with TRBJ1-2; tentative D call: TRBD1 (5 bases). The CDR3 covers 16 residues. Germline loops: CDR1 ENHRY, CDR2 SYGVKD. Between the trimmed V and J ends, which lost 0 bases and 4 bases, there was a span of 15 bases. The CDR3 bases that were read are TGTGCCATCAGTGAGTCGGGAGGGGTTGGGATCTATGGC. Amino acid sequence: CAISESGGVGIYG. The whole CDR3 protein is CAISESGGVGIYGYTF.

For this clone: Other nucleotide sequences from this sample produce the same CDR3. CDR3 sequence reads: CASSENSGTGGDTEAFF. The part of the CDR3 DNA that was read is TGTGCCAGCAGTGAAAACTCCGGGACAGGGGGGGACACTGAA. The chain carries TRBV6-1 and TRBJ1-1; TRBD1 agrees at 11 bases. Coverage ceases 3 residues before the CDR3 finishes, and the germline J gene fills in the end. Germline CDR1 and CDR2: MNHNS and SASEGT. The CDR3 length is 17 residues. V trimming: 2 bases; J trimming: 3 bases; junction bases outside the gene matches: 8.

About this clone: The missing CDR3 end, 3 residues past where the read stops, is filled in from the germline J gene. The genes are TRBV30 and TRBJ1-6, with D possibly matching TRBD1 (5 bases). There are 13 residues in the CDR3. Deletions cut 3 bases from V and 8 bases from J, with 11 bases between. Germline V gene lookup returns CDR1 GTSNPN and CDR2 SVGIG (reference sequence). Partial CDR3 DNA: TGTGCCTGGAGACGGTGGGGGGATTCACCC. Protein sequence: CAWRRWGDSP. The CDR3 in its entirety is CAWRRWGDSPLHF.

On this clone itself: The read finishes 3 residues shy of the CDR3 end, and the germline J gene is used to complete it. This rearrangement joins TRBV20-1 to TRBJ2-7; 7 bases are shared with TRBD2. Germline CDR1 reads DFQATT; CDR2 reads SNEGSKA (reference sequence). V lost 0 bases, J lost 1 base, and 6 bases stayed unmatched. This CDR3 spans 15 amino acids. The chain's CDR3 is CSARDLAGASYEQYF. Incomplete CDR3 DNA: TGCAGTGCTAGAGATCTGGCGGGAGCGTCCTACGAG.

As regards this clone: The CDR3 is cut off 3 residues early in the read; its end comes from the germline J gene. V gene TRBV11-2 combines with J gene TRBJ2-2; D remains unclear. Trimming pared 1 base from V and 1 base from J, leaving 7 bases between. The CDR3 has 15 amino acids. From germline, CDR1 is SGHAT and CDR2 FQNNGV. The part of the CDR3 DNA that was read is TGTGCCAGCAGCTTAGTTGCAGGGAACACCGGGGAG. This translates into CASSLVAGNTGE. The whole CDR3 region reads CASSLVAGNTGELFF.

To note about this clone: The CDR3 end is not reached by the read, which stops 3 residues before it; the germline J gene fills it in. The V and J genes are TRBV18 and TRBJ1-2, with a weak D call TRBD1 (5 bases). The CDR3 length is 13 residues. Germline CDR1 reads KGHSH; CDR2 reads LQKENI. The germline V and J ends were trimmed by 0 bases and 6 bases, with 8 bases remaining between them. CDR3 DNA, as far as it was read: TGTGCCAGCTCACCACCGTGGGGGGATGGC. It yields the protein CASSPPWGDG. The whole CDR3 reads CASSPPWGDGYTF.

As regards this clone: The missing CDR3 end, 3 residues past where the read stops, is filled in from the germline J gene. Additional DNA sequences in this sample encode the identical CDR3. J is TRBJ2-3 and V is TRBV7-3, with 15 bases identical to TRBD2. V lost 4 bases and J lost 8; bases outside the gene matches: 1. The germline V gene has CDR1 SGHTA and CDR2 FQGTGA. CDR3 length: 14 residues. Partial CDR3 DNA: TGTGCCAGCAGCTCGGGACTAGCGGGGGGTACG. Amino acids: CASSSGLAGGT. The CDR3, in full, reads CASSSGLAGGTQYF.

Here the CDR3 reads CSVDSNYGYTF. CDR3 DNA, as far as it was read: TGCAGCGTTGACAGTAACTATGGC. J is TRBJ1-2 and V is TRBV29-1; D gene unclear. The CDR3 extends 3 residues past the end of the read, so its final part is completed from the germline J gene. CDR1 is SQVTM, CDR2 ANQGSEA, per germline. The V gene lost 3 bases and the J gene lost 1 base, with 3 bases spanning the gap. The CDR3 loop spans 11 amino acids.

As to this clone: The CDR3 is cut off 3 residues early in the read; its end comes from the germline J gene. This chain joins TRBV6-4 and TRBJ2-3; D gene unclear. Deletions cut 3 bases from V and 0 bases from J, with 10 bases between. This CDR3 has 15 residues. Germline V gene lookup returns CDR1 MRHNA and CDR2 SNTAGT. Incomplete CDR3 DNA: TGTGCCAGCAGTGAGGTGCGCACTAGCACAGATACG. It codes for CASSEVRTSTDT. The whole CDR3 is CASSEVRTSTDTQYF.